Sequencing of this T cell receptor beta chain was carried out in a study of HIV-infected children after antiretroviral therapy interruption. This clonotype was counted at least ten times. Treatment here: PENTA 11 planned treatment interruption arm or continuous ART arm. RNA-based 3' RACE libraries used unique molecular identifiers. MiXCR, run by TCRdb on the 3' RACE reads, gives a single entry per CDR3 protein. The table records some 41,000 distinct CDR3 sequences, 6.5% of them present only once. This CDR3 spans 16 amino acids. CDR1 is MDHEN and CDR2 is SYDVKM in the germline V gene. V lost 3 bases to trimming and J lost 0 bases; unmatched junction nucleotides: 4.

The chain carries TRBV28 and TRBJ2-7, with 11 bases matching TRBD2. The sample consisted of CD45RA+ CD4+ T cells from PBMCs, pooled from several time points, taken from a donor given antiretroviral therapy, either interrupted or continuous. Subset meaning: naive CD4+ CD45RA+ CD45RO- T cells. This receptor was obtained from a pool of human donors with HIV. DNA for the CDR3: TGTGCCAGCAGTTTTAGCGGGAGGGCCGACTCCTACGAGCAGTACTTC. Its protein is CASSFSGRADSYEQYF.